The clone carrying this TCR beta chain showed up just a few times. Its target is not known. This sample was taken from a study of beta chain features in type 1 diabetes. For the study at large: Examined across all samples were almost 110 million sorted cells. The study's findings and limits: All four CD4+ subsets from Type 1 diabetes patients carried moderately but significantly shorter TCRB CDR3s.

Germline trimming cut 1 base from V and 6 bases from J; bases unmatched to any gene: 12. Germline V gene lookup returns CDR1 SGHTA and CDR2 FQGNSA. The CDR3 loop spans 17 amino acids. As every portion of the isolated RNA was reverse transcribed, the sequencing read expressed TCRB transcripts. This table comes from immunoSEQ multiplex PCR, and its TCRdb copy is limited to in-frame clones, with some not included. The sample consists of about 660,000 clones, more than 13% of them appearing once. One heparinised draw, averaging about 110 mL, was taken per donor. It was via CD45RO/CCR7/CD25/CD127/CD95/CD27 that CD4+ naive, central memory, regulatory and stem cell-like memory cells were sorted.

V and J are TRBV7-2 and TRBJ2-5, with 9 bases lining up with TRBD2. The specimen sequenced was naive CD4+ T cells from blood. The source is a man younger than 35 with type 1 diabetes. The CDR3 coding sequence is TGTGCCAGCAGCTTAGGTGGCGGGAGGGCCGATTCGAAGACCCAGTACTTC. As protein: CASSLGGGRADSKTQYF.